These T cell receptor beta chains were read from a single sample in a study of Tregs in tolerant kidney transplant recipients. Profiling relied on immunoSEQ multiplex PCR, and the TCRdb table lists in-frame clones only, not all of them. The table has roughly 10,000 clones, more than 75% seen once. These TCRs' antigens remain unknown. The material was Tregs from blood cultured with allogeneic cells, obtained before the transplant. The receptors originated from a human patient who received a combined kidney and bone marrow transplant. The CDR3 runs from the conserved cysteine through the conserved F or W.

V: TRBV7-3; J: TRBJ1-2; CDR3: CASSLVGYGYTF
V: TRBV6-1; J: TRBJ2-6; CDR3: CASRARGPRANVLTF
V: TRBV5-6; J: TRBJ2-7; CDR3: CASSFGYSYEQYF
V: TRBV7-9; J: TRBJ2-5; CDR3: CASSLVGLAGETQYF
V: TRBV5-4; J: TRBJ2-3; CDR3: CASSRNRLGSDTQYF
V: TRBV14; J: TRBJ2-1; CDR3: CASSIRQALRDEQFF
V: TRBV15; J: TRBJ2-6; CDR3: CATSRDGGSGANVLTF
V: TRBV27; J: TRBJ2-5; CDR3: CASSFTGGAQYF
V: TRBV10-3; J: TRBJ2-2; CDR3: CAIRPGTSGGTGELFF
V: TRBV15; J: TRBJ2-3; CDR3: CATSRGGQGTDTQYF
V: TRBV6-6; J: TRBJ2-3; CDR3: CAARRLAGWGDTQYF
V: TRBV6-1; J: TRBJ2-4; CDR3: CASRRETKNIQYF
V: TRBV19; J: TRBJ1-1; CDR3: CASSSLRDTEAFF
V: TRBV19; J: TRBJ2-7; CDR3: CASSRQGSYEQYF
V: TRBV2; J: TRBJ2-7; CDR3: CASSEWASGTYEQYF
V: TRBV28; J: TRBJ2-7; CDR3: CASSMDRGYEQYF
V: TRBV6-6; J: TRBJ1-6; CDR3: CASSYGADSPLHF
V: TRBV5-4; J: TRBJ2-3; CDR3: CASSSGLAGPSTDTQYF
V: TRBV19; J: TRBJ2-7; CDR3: CASSVGLAGGPRDSYEQYF
V: TRBV4-2; J: TRBJ2-1; CDR3: CASSQDRGVSNEQFF
V: TRBV5-5; J: TRBJ2-7; CDR3: CASSFGGDLYEQYF
V: TRBV5-1; J: TRBJ2-5; CDR3: CATPRLEETQYF
V: TRBV4-2; J: TRBJ2-5; CDR3: CASSRSPTGDKETQYF
V: TRBV2; J: TRBJ2-1; CDR3: CASSVRRDNEQFF
V: TRBV7-9; J: TRBJ2-6; CDR3: CASSLGTVLSGANVLTF
V: TRBV7-2; J: TRBJ1-4; CDR3: CASSLGYRGREKLFF
V: TRBV10-3; J: TRBJ1-1; CDR3: CAISERESDTEAFF
V: TRBV6-5; J: TRBJ2-7; CDR3: CASSYWGQGAHEQYF
V: TRBV9; J: TRBJ1-3; CDR3: CASSGPRFRGNTIYF
V: TRBV20-1; J: TRBJ2-7; CDR3: CSARVEGEQYF
V: TRBV7-9; J: TRBJ1-1; CDR3: CASSYSQGTEAFF
V: TRBV5-6; J: TRBJ2-1; CDR3: CASSFPLSSLGEQFF